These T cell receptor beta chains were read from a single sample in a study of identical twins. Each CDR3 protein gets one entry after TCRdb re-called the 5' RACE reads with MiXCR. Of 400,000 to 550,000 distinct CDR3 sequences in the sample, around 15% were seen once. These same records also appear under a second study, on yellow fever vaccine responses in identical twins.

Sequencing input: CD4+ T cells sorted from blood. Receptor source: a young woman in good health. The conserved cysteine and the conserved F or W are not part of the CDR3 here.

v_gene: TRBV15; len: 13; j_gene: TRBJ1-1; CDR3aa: ATSRDFTGGSEAF
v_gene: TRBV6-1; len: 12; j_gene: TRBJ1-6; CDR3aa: ASSESMGNSPLH
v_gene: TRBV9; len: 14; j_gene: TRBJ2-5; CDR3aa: ASSVSGLAGEETQY
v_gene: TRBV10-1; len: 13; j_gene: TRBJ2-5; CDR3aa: ASSHRTSGKETQY
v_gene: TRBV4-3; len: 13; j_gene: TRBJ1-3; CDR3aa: ASSQDLGSGNTIY
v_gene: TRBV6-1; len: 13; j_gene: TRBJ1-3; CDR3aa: ASSGHRSSGNTIY
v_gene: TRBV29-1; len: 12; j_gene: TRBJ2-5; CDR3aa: GLLAGSDQETQY
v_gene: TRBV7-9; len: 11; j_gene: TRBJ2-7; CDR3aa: ASSDRIPYEQY
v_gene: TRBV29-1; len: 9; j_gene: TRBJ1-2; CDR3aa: SVVRESVYT
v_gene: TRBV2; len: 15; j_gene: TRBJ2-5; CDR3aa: ASSPTGTGEWRETQY
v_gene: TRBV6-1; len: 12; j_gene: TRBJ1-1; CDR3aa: ASSDRRRNTEAF
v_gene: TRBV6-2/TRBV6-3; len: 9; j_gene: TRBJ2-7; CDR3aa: ASRLKSSQY
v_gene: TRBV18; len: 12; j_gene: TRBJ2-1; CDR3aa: ATSGTGARNEQF
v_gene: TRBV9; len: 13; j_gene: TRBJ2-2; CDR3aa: ASSARTRNTGELF
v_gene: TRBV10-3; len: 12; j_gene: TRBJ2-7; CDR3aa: AISESPREGEQY
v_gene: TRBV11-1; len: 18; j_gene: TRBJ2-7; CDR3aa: ASSLRADDLSGGYSYEQY